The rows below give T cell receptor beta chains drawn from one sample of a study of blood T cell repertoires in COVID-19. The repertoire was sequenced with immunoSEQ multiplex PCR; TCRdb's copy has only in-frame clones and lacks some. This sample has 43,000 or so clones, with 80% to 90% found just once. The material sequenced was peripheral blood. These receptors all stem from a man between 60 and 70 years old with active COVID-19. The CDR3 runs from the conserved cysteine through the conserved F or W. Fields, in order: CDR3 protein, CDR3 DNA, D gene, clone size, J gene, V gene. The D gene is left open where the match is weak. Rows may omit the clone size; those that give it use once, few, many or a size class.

CDR3aa: CASSDSKRADEQYF; CDR3nt: TGTGCCAGCAGTGACTCGAAGAGGGCTGACGAGCAGTACTTC; d_gene: .; abundance: .; j_gene: TRBJ2-7; v_gene: TRBV6-4
CDR3aa: CAPPGQEGGEGYTF; CDR3nt: TGTGCCCCTCCCGGACAGGAGGGTGGGGAAGGCTACACCTTC; d_gene: TRBD1; abundance: .; j_gene: TRBJ1-2; v_gene: TRBV25-1
CDR3aa: CASSRFGGSSNDVYNEQFF; CDR3nt: TGTGCCAGCAGTAGATTCGGGGGGTCATCGAATGACGTCTACAATGAGCAGTTCTTC; d_gene: TRBD2; abundance: .; j_gene: TRBJ2-1; v_gene: TRBV28
CDR3aa: CASRGPGARQPQHF; CDR3nt: TGTGCCAGTCGGGGTCCAGGGGCGAGGCAGCCCCAGCATTTT; d_gene: .; abundance: once; j_gene: TRBJ1-5; v_gene: TRBV19
CDR3aa: CASSRTGLAYEQYF; CDR3nt: TGTGCCAGCAGCCGCACCGGACTGGCCTACGAGCAGTACTTC; d_gene: .; abundance: once; j_gene: TRBJ2-7; v_gene: TRBV3-1/TRBV3-2
CDR3aa: CASSRGSPNSPLHF; CDR3nt: TGTGCCAGCAGCCGGGGCAGCCCGAATTCACCCCTCCACTTT; d_gene: .; abundance: .; j_gene: TRBJ1-6; v_gene: TRBV3-1/TRBV3-2
CDR3aa: CASSTYSGGPYEQYF; CDR3nt: TGCGCCAGCAGCACCTACTCGGGGGGCCCCTACGAGCAGTACTTC; d_gene: .; abundance: .; j_gene: TRBJ2-7; v_gene: TRBV5-1
CDR3aa: CASSPHRAGGQETQYF; CDR3nt: TGTGCCAGCAGCCCTCACAGGGCCGGGGGGCAAGAGACCCAGTACTTC; d_gene: .; abundance: few; j_gene: TRBJ2-5; v_gene: TRBV7-9
CDR3aa: CASSPDRLYGYTF; CDR3nt: TGTGCCAGCAGCCCCGACAGGCTCTATGGCTACACCTTC; d_gene: .; abundance: .; j_gene: TRBJ1-2; v_gene: TRBV12-3/TRBV12-4
CDR3aa: CASSVLDRGDTEAFF; CDR3nt: TGTGCCAGCAGTGTTTTAGACAGGGGGGACACTGAAGCTTTCTTT; d_gene: TRBD1; abundance: .; j_gene: TRBJ1-1; v_gene: TRBV2
CDR3aa: CATRGQGNQPQHF; CDR3nt: TGTGCCACCCGGGGACAGGGGAATCAGCCCCAGCATTTT; d_gene: TRBD1; abundance: .; j_gene: TRBJ1-5; v_gene: TRBV15
CDR3aa: CASSFRTVSYEQYF; CDR3nt: TGTGCCAGCAGCTTTCGGACAGTCTCCTACGAGCAGTACTTC; d_gene: .; abundance: .; j_gene: TRBJ2-7; v_gene: TRBV5-6
CDR3aa: CASSQGTSATDTQYF; CDR3nt: TGTGCCAGCAGCCAGGGGACTAGCGCCACAGATACGCAGTATTTT; d_gene: TRBD2; abundance: .; j_gene: TRBJ2-3; v_gene: TRBV3-1/TRBV3-2
CDR3aa: CASSVTPLRGGFGDTQYF; CDR3nt: TGTGCCAGCAGCGTAACCCCTTTGAGGGGGGGGTTTGGGGATACGCAGTATTTT; d_gene: .; abundance: .; j_gene: TRBJ2-3; v_gene: TRBV7-3
CDR3aa: CASSPLDGRARGGELFF; CDR3nt: TGTGCCAGCAGCCCTCTTGACGGGAGGGCCAGGGGCGGGGAGCTGTTTTTT; d_gene: TRBD2; abundance: .; j_gene: TRBJ2-2; v_gene: TRBV7-9
CDR3aa: CASSPGLAGGVHTQYF; CDR3nt: TGTGCCAGCTCACCCGGACTAGCGGGAGGGGTACATACGCAGTATTTT; d_gene: TRBD2; abundance: .; j_gene: TRBJ2-3; v_gene: TRBV18
CDR3aa: CASSLVSGGGQETQYF; CDR3nt: TGTGCCAGCAGCTTAGTGTCAGGGGGCGGCCAAGAGACCCAGTACTTC; d_gene: TRBD1; abundance: .; j_gene: TRBJ2-5; v_gene: TRBV7-3
CDR3aa: CASSLRAESNEQFF; CDR3nt: TGCGCCAGCAGCCTTCGCGCGGAGAGCAATGAGCAGTTCTTC; d_gene: .; abundance: .; j_gene: TRBJ2-1; v_gene: TRBV4-1
CDR3aa: CASSLTANYEQYF; CDR3nt: TGCGCCAGCAGCCTGACAGCGAACTACGAGCAGTACTTC; d_gene: .; abundance: .; j_gene: TRBJ2-7; v_gene: TRBV5-1
CDR3aa: CASSLGGENGNTIYF; CDR3nt: TGCGCCAGCAGCTTGGGTGGGGAGAATGGAAACACCATATATTTT; d_gene: .; abundance: .; j_gene: TRBJ1-3; v_gene: TRBV5-1
CDR3aa: CASSAGNYEQYF; CDR3nt: TGTGCCAGCAGCGCGGGGAACTACGAGCAGTACTTC; d_gene: .; abundance: .; j_gene: TRBJ2-7; v_gene: TRBV3-1/TRBV3-2
CDR3aa: CASSSEGLAGYEQFF; CDR3nt: TGTGCCAGCAGCTCAGAAGGCCTAGCGGGATATGAGCAGTTCTTC; d_gene: TRBD2; abundance: .; j_gene: TRBJ2-1; v_gene: TRBV9
CDR3aa: CASSDPVGGDVEATQYF; CDR3nt: TGTGCCAGCAGTGACCCTGTGGGAGGGGACGTTGAAGCTACGCAGTATTTT; d_gene: TRBD2; abundance: .; j_gene: TRBJ2-3; v_gene: TRBV6-4
CDR3aa: CASSQTGTTNEKLFF; CDR3nt: TGCGCCAGCAGCCAAACAGGTACAACTAATGAAAAACTGTTTTTT; d_gene: .; abundance: .; j_gene: TRBJ1-4; v_gene: TRBV4-1
CDR3aa: CASSLASGSRTDTQYF; CDR3nt: TGTGCCAGCAGCTTGGCTAGCGGGAGCCGCACAGATACGCAGTATTTT; d_gene: TRBD2; abundance: .; j_gene: TRBJ2-3; v_gene: TRBV5-4
CDR3aa: CASTGGVGAYEVETQYF; CDR3nt: TGTGCCAGCACCGGTGGGGTGGGGGCTTACGAGGTGGAGACCCAGTACTTC; d_gene: .; abundance: .; j_gene: TRBJ2-5; v_gene: TRBV3-1/TRBV3-2
CDR3aa: CASSTRDRVYEQYF; CDR3nt: TGTGCCAGCAGCACCCGGGACAGGGTATACGAGCAGTACTTC; d_gene: TRBD1; abundance: .; j_gene: TRBJ2-7; v_gene: TRBV7-9